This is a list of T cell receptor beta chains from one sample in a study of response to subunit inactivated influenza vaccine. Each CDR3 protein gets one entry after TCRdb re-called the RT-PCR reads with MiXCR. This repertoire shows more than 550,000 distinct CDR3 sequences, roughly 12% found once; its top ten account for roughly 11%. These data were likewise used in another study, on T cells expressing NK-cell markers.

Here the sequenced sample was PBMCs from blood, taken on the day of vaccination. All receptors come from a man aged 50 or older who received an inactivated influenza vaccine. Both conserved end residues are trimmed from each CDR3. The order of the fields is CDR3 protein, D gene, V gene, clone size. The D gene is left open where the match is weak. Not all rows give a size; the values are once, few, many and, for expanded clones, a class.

cdr3_aa: ASSLGSGLNTEAF
d_call: NA
v_call: TRBV5-1
clone_size: NA

cdr3_aa: ASSQNRGGTEAF
d_call: TRBD1
v_call: TRBV6-1
clone_size: NA

cdr3_aa: ASSPTSQETQY
d_call: NA
v_call: TRBV18
clone_size: many

cdr3_aa: ASSSGQGDTEAF
d_call: TRBD1
v_call: TRBV6-5
clone_size: once

cdr3_aa: ASSFQGHNYEQY
d_call: NA
v_call: TRBV7-2
clone_size: NA

cdr3_aa: SARDPSQVRETQY
d_call: NA
v_call: TRBV20-1
clone_size: few

cdr3_aa: ASSVGGRTGGEMF
d_call: TRBD2
v_call: TRBV9
clone_size: NA

cdr3_aa: ASSQTDFNEKLF
d_call: NA
v_call: TRBV7-9
clone_size: few

cdr3_aa: ASSPGLAGGGYEQY
d_call: TRBD2
v_call: TRBV11-2
clone_size: many

cdr3_aa: ASSPKGGMNTEAF
d_call: NA
v_call: TRBV14
clone_size: NA

cdr3_aa: ASSDTGVGEKLF
d_call: TRBD1
v_call: TRBV7-9
clone_size: NA

cdr3_aa: ASSSGTDYNEQF
d_call: TRBD1
v_call: TRBV12-3/TRBV12-4
clone_size: many

cdr3_aa: ASSQDYSTNTEAF
d_call: NA
v_call: TRBV3-1
clone_size: many

cdr3_aa: ASSQVPLRGGNIQY
d_call: NA
v_call: TRBV4-1
clone_size: few

cdr3_aa: ASSGRDRGVEQY
d_call: TRBD1
v_call: TRBV13
clone_size: NA

cdr3_aa: ASSPGQYYEQY
d_call: TRBD1
v_call: TRBV18
clone_size: NA

cdr3_aa: ASSLMGRDETDTQY
d_call: NA
v_call: TRBV5-1
clone_size: few

cdr3_aa: ASSLRGWITEAF
d_call: NA
v_call: TRBV28
clone_size: NA

cdr3_aa: ASRATGGAKETQY
d_call: NA
v_call: TRBV6-2/TRBV6-3
clone_size: few

cdr3_aa: ASSLVPYSGRAIYEQY
d_call: TRBD2
v_call: TRBV11-1
clone_size: NA

cdr3_aa: AWRKTGVGYEQY
d_call: TRBD1
v_call: TRBV30
clone_size: few

cdr3_aa: ASSVDGGGRTDTQY
d_call: NA
v_call: TRBV9
clone_size: NA

cdr3_aa: ASSPTTWGSGSVGELF
d_call: TRBD2
v_call: TRBV28
clone_size: NA

cdr3_aa: ASSPPLRGTEAF
d_call: NA
v_call: TRBV7-9
clone_size: NA

cdr3_aa: ASSQGWSGEQY
d_call: NA
v_call: TRBV3-1
clone_size: few

cdr3_aa: ASTPTSGVSYNEQF
d_call: TRBD2
v_call: TRBV5-1
clone_size: NA

cdr3_aa: ASSQGADRGDEQF
d_call: TRBD1
v_call: TRBV4-1
clone_size: NA

cdr3_aa: SVELETQY
d_call: NA
v_call: TRBV29-1
clone_size: many

cdr3_aa: ASSYSSGHEAF
d_call: NA
v_call: TRBV6-5
clone_size: NA

cdr3_aa: AISGVGIDQPQH
d_call: NA
v_call: TRBV10-3
clone_size: NA

cdr3_aa: ASSLGPEGWSSPLH
d_call: NA
v_call: TRBV12-3/TRBV12-4
clone_size: few

cdr3_aa: ASSLFSGRKLTYEQY
d_call: NA
v_call: TRBV28
clone_size: many

cdr3_aa: ASSGKTGHYGYT
d_call: TRBD1
v_call: TRBV2
clone_size: NA

cdr3_aa: SARAPTGQETQY
d_call: NA
v_call: TRBV20-1
clone_size: few

cdr3_aa: ASSRTPGFTGELF
d_call: NA
v_call: TRBV7-9
clone_size: few

cdr3_aa: ASSPPVPFSSGANVLT
d_call: NA
v_call: TRBV5-1
clone_size: NA

cdr3_aa: AISESSVSYTQY
d_call: NA
v_call: TRBV10-3
clone_size: NA